The present entry profiles one T cell receptor (beta chain) with its context. The clone's antigen remains unknown. The sample holds no much larger clone one base away, and base qualities are not on file. As encoded in the germline V gene, CDR1 is MNHEY while CDR2 is SVGAGI. Measured from the cysteine to the phenylalanine, the CDR3 is 16 residues long. Solely the CDR3 DNA is kept, with 48 bases framed from the first base. V sheds 2 bases and J sheds 3 bases, leaving 13 bases between their ends. The data stem from a study of control samples from healthy donors and cancer patients (dated by TCRdb to between 2020 and 2021). Receptor amplification or capture employed the immunoSEQ multiplex PCR assay. TCRdb retrieved this table from immuneACCESS and kept in-frame rearrangements only. Not all clones are present; in checked studies, unresolved V genes account for under half, and no reason is known for the remainder. This sample comprises around 94,000 clones, 85% to 95% of them detected only once. The ten largest account for roughly 1.5% of the sample.

This clonotype was obtained from a woman under 40 in good health. Material for sequencing was blood. The chain links TRBV6-5 with TRBJ2-2, and the D gene may be TRBD1, 6 bases matching. The DNA sequence reads TGTGCCAGCAGTTACCCCGGGACATTAGACACCGGGGAGCTGTTTTTT. This encodes CASSYPGTLDTGELFF.